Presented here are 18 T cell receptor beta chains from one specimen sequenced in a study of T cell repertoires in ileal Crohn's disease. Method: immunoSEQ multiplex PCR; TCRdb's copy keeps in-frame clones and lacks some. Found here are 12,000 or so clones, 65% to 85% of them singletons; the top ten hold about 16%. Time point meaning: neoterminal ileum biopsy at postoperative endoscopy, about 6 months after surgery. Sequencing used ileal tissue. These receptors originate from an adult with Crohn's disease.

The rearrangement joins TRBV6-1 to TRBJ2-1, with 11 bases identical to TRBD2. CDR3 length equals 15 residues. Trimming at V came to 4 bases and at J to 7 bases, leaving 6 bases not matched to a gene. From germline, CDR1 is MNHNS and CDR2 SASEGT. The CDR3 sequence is CASSAVAGGPNEQFF. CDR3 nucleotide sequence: TGTGCCAGCAGTGCGGTAGCGGGAGGGCCTAATGAGCAGTTCTTC.

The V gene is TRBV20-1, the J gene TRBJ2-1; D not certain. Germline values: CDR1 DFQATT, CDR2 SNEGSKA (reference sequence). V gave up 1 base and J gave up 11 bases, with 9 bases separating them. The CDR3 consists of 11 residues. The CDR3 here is CSARGSLQQFF. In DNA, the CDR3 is TGCAGTGCTAGAGGAAGCTTGCAGCAGTTCTTC.

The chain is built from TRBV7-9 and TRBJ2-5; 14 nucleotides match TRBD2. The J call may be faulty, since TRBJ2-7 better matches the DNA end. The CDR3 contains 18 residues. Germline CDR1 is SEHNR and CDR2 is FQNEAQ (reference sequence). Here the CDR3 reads CASSPAPGLAGASYEQYF. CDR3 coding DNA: TGTGCCAGCAGCCCCGCGCCGGGACTAGCGGGAGCCTCCTACGAGCAGTACTTC.

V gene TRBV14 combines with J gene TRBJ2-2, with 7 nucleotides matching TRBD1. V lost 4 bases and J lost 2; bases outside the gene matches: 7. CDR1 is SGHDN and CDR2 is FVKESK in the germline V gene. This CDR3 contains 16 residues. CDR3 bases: TGTGCCAGCAGCCCAATGACAGGGAGCAACACCGGGGAGCTGTTTTTT. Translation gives CASSPMTGSNTGELFF.

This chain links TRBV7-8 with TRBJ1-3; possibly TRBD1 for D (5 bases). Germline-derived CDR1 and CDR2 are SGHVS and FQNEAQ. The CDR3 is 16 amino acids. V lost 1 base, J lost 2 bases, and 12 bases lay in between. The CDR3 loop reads CASSLDVRGPGNTIYF. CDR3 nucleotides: TGTGCCAGCAGCTTAGACGTTAGGGGCCCTGGAAACACCATATATTTT.

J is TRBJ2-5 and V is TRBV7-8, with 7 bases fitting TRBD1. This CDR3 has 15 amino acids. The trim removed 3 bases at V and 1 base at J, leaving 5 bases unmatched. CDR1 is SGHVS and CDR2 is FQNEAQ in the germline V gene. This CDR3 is CASSLPGTAQETQYF. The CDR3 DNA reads TGTGCCAGCAGCTTGCCCGGGACAGCCCAAGAGACCCAGTACTTC.

The CDR3 spells CASSLLAGMRGYNEQFF. CDR3 DNA sequence: TGTGCCAGCAGCCTCCTAGCGGGGATGAGGGGATACAATGAGCAGTTCTTC. The chain is built from TRBV7-3 and TRBJ2-1; 9 bases align to TRBD2. The CDR3 covers 17 residues. CDR1 SGHTA and CDR2 FQGTGA come from the germline V gene. V shed 5 bases, J shed 4 bases, and the junction held 12 bases outside the gene matches.

CDR3 region: CAWMDRTYGYTF. The CDR3 DNA reads as TGTGCCTGGATGGACAGGACCTATGGCTACACCTTC. The rearrangement uses TRBV30 and TRBJ1-2, with 7 nucleotides matching TRBD1. Trimming took 4 bases from V and 4 from J; bases not matched to a gene: 3. Per germline, CDR1 GTSNPN and CDR2 SVGIG (reference sequence). This CDR3 has 12 amino acids.

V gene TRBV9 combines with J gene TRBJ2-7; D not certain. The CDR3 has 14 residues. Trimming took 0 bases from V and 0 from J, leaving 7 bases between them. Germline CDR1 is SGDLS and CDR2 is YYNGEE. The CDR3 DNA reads TGTGCCAGCAGCGTAGATAGTCGCTCCTACGAGCAGTACTTC. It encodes CASSVDSRSYEQYF.

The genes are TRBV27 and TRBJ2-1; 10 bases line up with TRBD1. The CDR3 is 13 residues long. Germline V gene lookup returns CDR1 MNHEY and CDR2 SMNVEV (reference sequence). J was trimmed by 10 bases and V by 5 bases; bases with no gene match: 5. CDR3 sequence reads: CASSGTGVREQFF. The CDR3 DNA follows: TGTGCCAGCAGTGGGACAGGGGTGCGCGAGCAGTTCTTC.

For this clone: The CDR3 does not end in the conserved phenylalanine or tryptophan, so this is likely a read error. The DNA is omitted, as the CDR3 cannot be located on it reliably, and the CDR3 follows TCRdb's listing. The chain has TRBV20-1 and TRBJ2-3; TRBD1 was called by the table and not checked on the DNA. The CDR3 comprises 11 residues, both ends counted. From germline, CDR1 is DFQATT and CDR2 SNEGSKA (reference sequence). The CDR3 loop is CSARARDRVFY.

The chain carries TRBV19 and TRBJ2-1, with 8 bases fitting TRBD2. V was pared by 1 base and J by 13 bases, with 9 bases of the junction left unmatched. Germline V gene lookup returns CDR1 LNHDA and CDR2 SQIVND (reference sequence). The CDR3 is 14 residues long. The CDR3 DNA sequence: TGTGCCAGTAGTATAGCTTGGCTAGCGGGCATTCAGTTCTTC. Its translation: CASSIAWLAGIQFF.

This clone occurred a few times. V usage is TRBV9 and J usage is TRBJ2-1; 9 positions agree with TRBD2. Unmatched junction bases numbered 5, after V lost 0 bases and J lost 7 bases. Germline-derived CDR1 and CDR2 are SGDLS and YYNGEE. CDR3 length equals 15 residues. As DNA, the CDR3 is TGTGCCAGCAGCGTAGTAGCGGGAGTTGGGAATGAGCAGTTCTTC. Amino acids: CASSVVAGVGNEQFF. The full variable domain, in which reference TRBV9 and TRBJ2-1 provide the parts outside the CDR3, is DSGVTQTPKHLITATGQRVTLRCSPRSGDLSVYWYQQSLDQGLQFLIQYYNGEERAKGNILERFSAQQFPDLHSELNLSSLELGDSALYFCASSVVAGVGNEQFFGPGTRLTVL.

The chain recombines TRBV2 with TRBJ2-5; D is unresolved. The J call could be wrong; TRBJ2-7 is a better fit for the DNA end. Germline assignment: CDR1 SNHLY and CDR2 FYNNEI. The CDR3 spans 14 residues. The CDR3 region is CASSEVRTSYEQYF. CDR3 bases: TGTGCCAGCAGTGAAGTCCGAACCTCCTACGAGCAGTACTTC.

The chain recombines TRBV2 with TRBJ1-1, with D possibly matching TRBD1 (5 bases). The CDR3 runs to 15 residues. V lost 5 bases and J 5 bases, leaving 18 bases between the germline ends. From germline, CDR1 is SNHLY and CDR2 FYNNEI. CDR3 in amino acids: CASSSQTLGGTEAFF. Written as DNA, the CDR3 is TGTGCCAGCAGTAGTCAGACTTTGGGGGGGACTGAAGCTTTCTTT.

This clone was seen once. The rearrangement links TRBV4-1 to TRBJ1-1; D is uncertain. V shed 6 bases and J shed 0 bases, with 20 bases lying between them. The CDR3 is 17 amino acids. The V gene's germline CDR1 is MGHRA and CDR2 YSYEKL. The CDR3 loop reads CASSIREQSDVNTEAFF. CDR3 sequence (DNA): TGCGCCAGCAGTATCCGGGAGCAGAGCGATGTGAACACTGAAGCTTTCTTT.

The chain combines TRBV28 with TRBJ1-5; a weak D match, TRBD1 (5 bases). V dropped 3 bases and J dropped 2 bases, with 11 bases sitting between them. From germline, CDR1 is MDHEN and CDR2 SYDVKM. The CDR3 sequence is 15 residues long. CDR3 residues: CASSFRGRGNQPQHF. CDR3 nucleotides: TGTGCCAGCAGTTTTAGGGGCAGGGGCAATCAGCCCCAGCATTTT.

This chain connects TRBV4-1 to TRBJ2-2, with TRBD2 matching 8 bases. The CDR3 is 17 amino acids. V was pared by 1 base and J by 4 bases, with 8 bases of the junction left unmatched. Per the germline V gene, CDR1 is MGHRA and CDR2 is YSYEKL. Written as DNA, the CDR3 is TGCGCCAGCAGCCAAGGGGTAATAGCGGGAAGCACCGGGGAGCTGTTTTTT. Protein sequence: CASSQGVIAGSTGELFF.